This TCR beta chain was recovered during a study of shared clonotypes between healthy human individuals. The study's findings and limits: The sharing of approximately 4.6% of naive CD4 clonotypes was seen across several donors.

The V gene's germline CDR1 is SGDLS and CDR2 YYNGEE. The length of the CDR3 is 13 residues. The germline V and J ends were trimmed by 2 bases and 3 bases, with 8 bases remaining between them. When replicate PCRs were run on sorted subsets, they used 150 to 250 ng DNA, about 30,000 T cell genomes. The repertoire was sequenced with immunoSEQ multiplex PCR; TCRdb's copy has only in-frame clones and lacks some. The repertoire holds 1.4 million to 1.5 million clones, with roughly 96% as singletons. About this clone: Its target is unknown.

The chain recombines TRBV9 with TRBJ1-2; the D is unclear. What was sequenced was naive CD4+ T cells sorted from blood. The sample's subset: CD45RA+ positively selected. The sequence was obtained from a man aged 30 to 45 in good health. The CDR3 loop reads CASSVAEYYGYTF. In DNA form, the CDR3 reads TGTGCCAGCAGCGTGGCGGAGTACTATGGCTACACCTTC.